This entry describes one TCR beta chain. The data were taken from a study of blood T cell repertoires in COVID-19. Study information: There were acute and convalescent COVID-19 samples, and they came from the United States, Italy and Spain. T cells, B-cell-depleted T cells, or PBMCs provided the cDNA or gDNA that served as material.

Here immunoSEQ multiplex PCR was the method, and the copy in TCRdb shows in-frame clones only, minus some. There are nearly 350,000 clones in the sample; 87% occur only once, and under 1.3% lies in the top ten. The CDR3 runs 11 residues. The germline gives CDR1 DFQATT, CDR2 SNEGSKA (reference sequence). Trimming removed 6 bases from V and 6 bases from J; junction bases left unmatched: 2. Those who participated ranged in age from about 18 to 95 years and resided in about two dozen US areas. Resolution of symptoms, clearance, or two negative PCRs was present in recovered Cohort 3 donors. This TCR was sampled from a woman between 25 and 40 years old who had recovered from COVID-19. The source material was PBMCs or T cells enriched from blood (not recorded which). The chain combines TRBV20-1 with TRBJ2-7; TRBD1 aligns across 10 bases. The CDR3 nucleotides are TGCAGTGCCGGGACAGGGGTCGAGCAGTACTTC. As protein: CSAGTGVEQYF.